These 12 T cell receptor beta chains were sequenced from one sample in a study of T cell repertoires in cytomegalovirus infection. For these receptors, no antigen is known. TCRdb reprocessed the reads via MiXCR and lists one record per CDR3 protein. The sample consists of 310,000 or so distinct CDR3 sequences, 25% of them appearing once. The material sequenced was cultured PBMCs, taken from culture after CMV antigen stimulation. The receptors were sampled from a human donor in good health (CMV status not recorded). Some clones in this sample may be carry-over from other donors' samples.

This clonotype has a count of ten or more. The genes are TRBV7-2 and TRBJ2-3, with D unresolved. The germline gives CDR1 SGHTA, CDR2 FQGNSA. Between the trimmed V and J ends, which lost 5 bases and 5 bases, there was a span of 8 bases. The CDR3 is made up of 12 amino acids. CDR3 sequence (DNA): TGTGCCAGCAGCCCCCTTTTAGATACGCAGTATTTT. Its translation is CASSPLLDTQYF.

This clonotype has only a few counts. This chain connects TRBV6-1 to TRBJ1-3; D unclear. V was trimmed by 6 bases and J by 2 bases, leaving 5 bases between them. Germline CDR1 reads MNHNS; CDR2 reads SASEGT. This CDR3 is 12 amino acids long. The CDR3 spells CASRNPGNTIYF. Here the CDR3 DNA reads TGTGCCAGCAGAAACCCTGGAAACACCATATATTTT.

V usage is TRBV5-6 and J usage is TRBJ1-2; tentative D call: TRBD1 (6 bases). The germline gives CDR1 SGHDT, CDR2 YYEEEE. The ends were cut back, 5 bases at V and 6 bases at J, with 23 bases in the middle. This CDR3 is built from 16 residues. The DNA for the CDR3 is TGTGCCAGCAGGACATGGGGGGGCGAACATACGGATGGCTACACCTTC. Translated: CASRTWGGEHTDGYTF.

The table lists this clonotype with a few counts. The CDR3 spells CASSDSGQGLMNTEAFF. The CDR3 nucleotides read TGTGCCAGCAGTGACTCAGGGCAGGGACTCATGAACACTGAAGCTTTCTTT. The chain is built from TRBV6-4 and TRBJ1-1; TRBD1 is a possible D gene (5 bases). Germline V CDR1 and CDR2: MRHNA, SNTAGT. The V gene lost 0 bases and the J gene lost 0 bases, with 14 bases spanning the gap. This CDR3 spans 17 amino acids.

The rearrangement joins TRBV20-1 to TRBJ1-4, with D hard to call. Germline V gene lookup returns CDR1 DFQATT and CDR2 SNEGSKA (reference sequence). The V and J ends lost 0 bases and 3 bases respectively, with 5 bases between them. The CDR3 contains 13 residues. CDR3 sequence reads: CSARDWANEKLFF. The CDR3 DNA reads TGCAGTGCTAGAGATTGGGCTAATGAAAAACTGTTTTTT.

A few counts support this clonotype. The CDR3 region is CASSPGPGETQYF. The CDR3 DNA reads as TGTGCCAGCAGTCCGGGACCTGGAGAGACCCAGTACTTC. V usage is TRBV6-6 and J usage is TRBJ2-5; D may be TRBD1 or TRBD2 (5 bases each). The CDR3 consists of 13 residues. Trimming cost V 5 bases and J 4 bases, with 11 bases left between them. In germline, CDR1 is MNHNY, CDR2 SVGAGI (reference sequence).

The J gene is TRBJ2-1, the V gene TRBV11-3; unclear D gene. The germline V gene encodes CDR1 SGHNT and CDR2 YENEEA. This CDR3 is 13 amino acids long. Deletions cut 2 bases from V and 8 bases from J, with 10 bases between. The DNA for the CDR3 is TGTGCCAGCAGCTTAACCTCACCGTATGAGCAGTTCTTC. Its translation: CASSLTSPYEQFF. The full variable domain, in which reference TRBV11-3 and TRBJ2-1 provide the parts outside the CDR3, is EAGVVQSPRYKIIEKKQPVAFWCNPISGHNTLYWYLQNLGQGPELLIRYENEEAVDDSQLPKDRFSAERLKGVDSTLKIQPAELGDSAVYLCASSLTSPYEQFFGPGTRLTVL.

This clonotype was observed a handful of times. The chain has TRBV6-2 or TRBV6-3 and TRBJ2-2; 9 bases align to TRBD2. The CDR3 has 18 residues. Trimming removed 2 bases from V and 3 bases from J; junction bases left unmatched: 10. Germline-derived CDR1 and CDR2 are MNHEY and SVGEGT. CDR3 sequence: CASSYGGRAMSHTGELFF. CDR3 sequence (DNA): TGTGCCAGCAGTTACGGCGGGAGGGCCATGTCGCACACCGGGGAGCTGTTTTTT.

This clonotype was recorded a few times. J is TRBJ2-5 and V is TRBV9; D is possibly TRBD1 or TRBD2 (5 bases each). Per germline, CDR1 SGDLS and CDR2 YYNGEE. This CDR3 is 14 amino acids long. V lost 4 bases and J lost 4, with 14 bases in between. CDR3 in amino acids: CASSPGRGPETQYF. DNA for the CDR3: TGTGCCAGCAGCCCAGGACGGGGACCAGAGACCCAGTACTTC.

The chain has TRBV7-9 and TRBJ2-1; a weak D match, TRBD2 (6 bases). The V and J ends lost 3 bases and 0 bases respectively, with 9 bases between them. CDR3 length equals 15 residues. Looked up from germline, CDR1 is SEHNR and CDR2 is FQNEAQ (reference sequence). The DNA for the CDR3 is TGTGCCAGCAGCTTTGTCGGGAGCTCCTACAATGAGCAGTTCTTC. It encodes CASSFVGSSYNEQFF. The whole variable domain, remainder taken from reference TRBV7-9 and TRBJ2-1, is DTGVSQNPRHKITKRGQNVTFRCDPISEHNRLYWYRQTLGQGPEFLTYFQNEAQLEKSRLLSDRFSAERPKGSFSTLEIQRTEQGDSAMYLCASSFVGSSYNEQFFGPGTRLTVL.

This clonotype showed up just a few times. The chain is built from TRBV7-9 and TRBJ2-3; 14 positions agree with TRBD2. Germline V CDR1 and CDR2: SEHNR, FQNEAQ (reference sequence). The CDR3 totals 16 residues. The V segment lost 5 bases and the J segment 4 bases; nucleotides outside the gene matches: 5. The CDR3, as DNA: TGTGCCAGCAGCGTAGGGACTAGCGGGAGTGCAGATACGCAGTATTTT. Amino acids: CASSVGTSGSADTQYF. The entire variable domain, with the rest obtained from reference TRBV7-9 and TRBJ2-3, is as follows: DTGVSQNPRHKITKRGQNVTFRCDPISEHNRLYWYRQTLGQGPEFLTYFQNEAQLEKSRLLSDRFSAERPKGSFSTLEIQRTEQGDSAMYLCASSVGTSGSADTQYFGPGTRLTVL.

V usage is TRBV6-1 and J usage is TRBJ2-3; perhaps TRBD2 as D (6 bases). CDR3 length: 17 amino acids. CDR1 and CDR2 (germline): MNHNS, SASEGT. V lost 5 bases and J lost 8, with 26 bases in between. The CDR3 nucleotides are TGTGCCAGCAGTTACTCCACGGGGGATGGGACCCGAAGTACGCAGTATTTT. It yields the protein CASSYSTGDGTRSTQYF.